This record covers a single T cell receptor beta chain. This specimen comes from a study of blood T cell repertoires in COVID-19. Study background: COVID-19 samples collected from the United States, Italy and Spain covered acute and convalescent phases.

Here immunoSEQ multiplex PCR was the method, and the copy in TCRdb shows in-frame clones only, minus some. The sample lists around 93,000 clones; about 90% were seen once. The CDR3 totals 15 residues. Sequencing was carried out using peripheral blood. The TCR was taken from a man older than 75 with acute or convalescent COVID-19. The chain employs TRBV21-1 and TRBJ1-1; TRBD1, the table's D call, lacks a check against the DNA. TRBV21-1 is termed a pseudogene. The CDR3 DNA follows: TGTGCCAGCAGCACGCAGGGGGCCGTCGGCACTGAAGCTTTCTTT. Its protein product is CASSTQGAVGTEAFF.